This T cell receptor beta chain was sequenced during a study of blood T cell repertoires in COVID-19. Looking at the study overall: Samples came from the United States, Italy and Spain, spanning acute and convalescent COVID-19. The cDNA or gDNA used as material had been derived from T cells, B-cell-depleted T cells, or PBMCs.

Authors' data handling: Estimation of nucleated cell counts relied on the amplification of reference gene primers. Profiling relied on immunoSEQ multiplex PCR, and the TCRdb table lists in-frame clones only, not all of them. That table supplies the V and J calls and clone size; D and trimming were determined from the DNA. The sample shows about 140,000 clones, approximately 80% of them seen only once. CDR3 size: 13 residues. CDR1 GTSNPN and CDR2 SVGIG come from the germline V gene (reference sequence). With 5 bases removed from V and 0 bases from J, the gap between germline ends came to 10 bases. Sequenced sample: peripheral blood. The J gene is TRBJ1-1, the V gene TRBV30; D is perhaps TRBD1 (6 bases). This sequence originates from a woman aged 60-75 years with acute or convalescent COVID-19. The CDR3 region is CAWGRGLNTEAFF. CDR3 sequence (DNA): TGTGCCTGGGGGCGGGGGCTGAACACTGAAGCTTTCTTT. Drawing the rest from reference TRBV30 and TRBJ1-1, the complete variable domain is SQTIHQWPATLVQPVGSPLSLECTVEGTSNPNLYWYRQAAGRGLQLLFYSVGIGQISSEVPQNLSASRPQDRQFILSSKKLLLSDSGFYLCAWGRGLNTEAFFGQGTRLTVV.